Presented here are 27 T cell receptor beta chains from one specimen sequenced in a study of blood T cell repertoires in COVID-19. Sequencing was performed with immunoSEQ multiplex PCR; in TCRdb, only in-frame clones are kept and a portion is missing. The table shows about 170,000 clones, with around 82% occurring only once. The specimen sequenced was peripheral blood. Receptors were obtained from a man between 65 and 80 years old with active or convalescent COVID-19.

This clone is a singleton in its sample. The chain couples TRBV29-1 to TRBJ2-7; possible D gene TRBD2, 5 bases. Trimming removed 4 bases from V and 2 bases from J, with 18 bases in between. Germline CDR1 reads SQVTM; CDR2 reads ANQGSEA. The CDR3 sequence is 15 residues long. This CDR3 is CSVGTRGRGAYEQYF. The CDR3 DNA reads as TGCAGCGTTGGAACTAGAGGACGGGGAGCCTACGAGCAGTACTTC.

Note on this clone: Other DNA sequences from this sample encode an identical CDR3 as well. The CDR3 sequence is CASSTTAYEQYF. The CDR3 nucleotides are TGTGCCAGCAGTACGACAGCCTACGAGCAGTACTTC. The V call is TRBV6-2 or TRBV6-3, the J call TRBJ2-7; perhaps TRBD1 as D (5 bases). Germline V lookup: CDR1 MNHEY, CDR2 SVGEGT. CDR3 length: 12 residues. Trimming stripped 5 bases from V and 2 bases from J, with 7 bases between.

This rearrangement joins TRBV7-9 to TRBJ1-5; perhaps TRBD1 as D (6 bases). Trimming pared 2 bases from V and 3 bases from J, leaving 8 bases between. The CDR3 is 14 amino acids. The germline gives CDR1 SEHNR, CDR2 FQNEAQ (reference sequence). The chain's CDR3 is CASSLSGVNQPQHF. Here the CDR3 DNA reads TGTGCCAGCAGCTTATCAGGGGTCAATCAGCCCCAGCATTTT.

The chain employs TRBV18 and TRBJ1-1; a possible D gene is TRBD1 (6 bases). The CDR3 runs 13 residues. Trimming pared 7 bases from V and 3 bases from J, leaving 12 bases between. CDR1 is KGHSH, CDR2 LQKENI, per germline. CDR3 amino acids: CASLQGVDTEAFF. CDR3 DNA: TGTGCCAGCTTACAGGGTGTTGACACTGAAGCTTTCTTT. Complete variable domain (other parts from reference TRBV18 and TRBJ1-1): NAGVMQNPRHLVRRRGQEARLRCSPMKGHSHVYWYRQLPEEGLKFMVYLQKENIIDESGMPKERFSAEFPKEGPSILRIQQVVRGDSAAYFCASLQGVDTEAFFGQGTRLTVV.

The V and J genes are TRBV2 and TRBJ1-6; TRBD1 matches 9 bases. V shed 1 base, J shed 11 bases, and the junction held 9 bases outside the gene matches. This CDR3 spans 16 amino acids. The germline CDR1 and CDR2 sequences are SNHLY and FYNNEI. The CDR3 loop is CASSEGPQGAGAPLHF. The CDR3 DNA reads as TGTGCCAGCAGTGAAGGGCCACAGGGGGCTGGGGCACCCCTCCACTTT.

The chain recombines TRBV18 with TRBJ2-7, with TRBD1 as a possible D gene (6 bases). The CDR3 consists of 15 residues. Trimming shortened V by 2 bases and J by 2 bases, and 13 bases separated the two germline ends. CDR1 is KGHSH and CDR2 is LQKENI in the germline V gene. CDR3 amino acids: CASSPGPGDTYEQYF. The CDR3 DNA sequence: TGTGCCAGCTCACCAGGGCCAGGGGATACCTACGAGCAGTACTTC. Looking up the rest from reference TRBV18 and TRBJ2-7 gives the full variable domain: NAGVMQNPRHLVRRRGQEARLRCSPMKGHSHVYWYRQLPEEGLKFMVYLQKENIIDESGMPKERFSAEFPKEGPSILRIQQVVRGDSAAYFCASSPGPGDTYEQYFGPGTRLTVT.

This sequence joins TRBV4-3 and TRBJ2-1; 13 bases are a match to TRBD2. Germline V lookup: CDR1 LGHNA, CDR2 YSLEER. The CDR3 is 18 residues long. Losses at the gene ends were 3 bases for V and 3 bases for J; bases not matched to a gene: 8. The CDR3 sequence: CASSHHGTSGNFYNEQFF. Written as DNA, the CDR3 is TGCGCCAGCAGCCACCACGGGACTAGCGGGAATTTCTACAATGAGCAGTTCTTC.

The gene calls are TRBV5-8 and TRBJ2-2; TRBD2 aligns across 7 bases. CDR3 length: 17 residues. Germline CDR1 reads SGHTS; CDR2 reads YDEGEE. After removal of 0 bases from V and 0 bases from J, the junction contained 5 bases not matched to a gene. CDR3: CASSLVRGTTNTGELFF. Here the CDR3 DNA reads TGTGCCAGCAGCTTGGTTCGTGGGACTACGAACACCGGGGAGCTGTTTTTT. The full variable domain, completed using reference TRBV5-8 and TRBJ2-2, is EAGVTQSPTHLIKTRGQQATLRCSPISGHTSVYWYQQALGLGLQFLLWYDEGEERNRGNFPPRFSGRQFPNYSSELNVNALELEDSALYLCASSLVRGTTNTGELFFGEGSRLTVL.

The rearrangement joins TRBV6-1 to TRBJ1-1, with TRBD1 as a possible D gene (6 bases). Germline CDR1 MNHNS, CDR2 SASEGT. The CDR3 has 14 residues. Trimming took 5 bases from V and 3 from J, leaving 13 bases between them. CDR3 in amino acids: CASSLQGVDTEAFF. CDR3 coding DNA: TGTGCCAGCAGTTTACAGGGTGTCGACACTGAAGCTTTCTTT.

The chain is built from TRBV30 and TRBJ2-7; maybe TRBD2 (7 bases). V was pared by 0 bases and J by 6 bases, with 12 bases between. The germline gives CDR1 GTSNPN, CDR2 SVGIG (reference sequence). The CDR3 length is 13 residues. This CDR3 reads CAWSVLAGAEQYF. In DNA, the CDR3 is TGTGCCTGGAGTGTACTGGCGGGGGCCGAGCAGTACTTC.

The gene calls are TRBV19 and TRBJ1-5, with 7 positions matching TRBD1. Germline V CDR1 and CDR2: LNHDA, SQIVND (reference sequence). The V and J ends lost 5 bases and 0 bases, in that order; junction bases with no gene match: 10. The CDR3 spans 17 residues. CDR3 amino acids: CASSVYRGLNSNQPQHF. CDR3 DNA sequence: TGTGCCAGTAGTGTCTACAGGGGCCTGAATAGCAATCAGCCCCAGCATTTT.

The chain joins TRBV14 to TRBJ2-3; 14 nucleotides line up with TRBD2. The CDR3 loop spans 18 amino acids. Germline CDR1 SGHDN, CDR2 FVKESK. V lost 0 bases to trimming and J lost 2 bases; unmatched junction nucleotides: 4. CDR3 in amino acids: CASSQDGGLAGVTDTQYF. CDR3 nucleotide sequence: TGTGCCAGCAGCCAAGATGGGGGACTAGCGGGGGTCACAGATACGCAGTATTTT. Looking up the rest from reference TRBV14 and TRBJ2-3 gives the full variable domain: EAGVTQFPSHSVIEKGQTVTLRCDPISGHDNLYWYRRVMGKEIKFLLHFVKESKQDESGMPNNRFLAERTGGTYSTLKVQPAELEDSGVYFCASSQDGGLAGVTDTQYFGPGTRLTVL.

The chain has TRBV5-1 and TRBJ2-2, with D possibly being TRBD2 (6 bases). Trimming took off 0 bases at V and 6 bases at J, with 12 bases between the two ends. CDR3 length: 15 amino acids. Germline loops: CDR1 SGHRS, CDR2 YFSETQ. The CDR3, as DNA: TGCGCCAGCAGCTTGGTTCAGGGAGGACCCGGGGAGCTGTTTTTT. As protein: CASSLVQGGPGELFF.

The chain combines TRBV5-5 with TRBJ1-3; D is unresolved. CDR3 length: 15 residues. The ends were cut back, 4 bases at V and 2 bases at J, with 13 bases in the middle. CDR1 is SGHKS, CDR2 YYEKEE, per germline (reference sequence). CDR3 nucleotides: TGTGCCAGCAGCCTAGATTGGAGCCCTGGAAACACCATATATTTT. Its protein product is CASSLDWSPGNTIYF. Full variable domain (rest looked up from reference TRBV5-5 and TRBJ1-3): DAGVTQSPTHLIKTRGQQVTLRCSPISGHKSVSWYQQVLGQGPQFIFQYYEKEERGRGNFPDRFSARQFPNYSSELNVNALLLGDSALYLCASSLDWSPGNTIYFGEGSWLTVV.

V gene TRBV30 combines with J gene TRBJ1-1; D is unresolved. The CDR3 loop spans 15 amino acids. The germline V gene encodes CDR1 GTSNPN and CDR2 SVGIG (reference sequence). Trimming stripped 8 bases from V and 0 bases from J, with 19 bases between. The CDR3: CARGSLGGMNTEAFF. For the CDR3, the DNA is TGTGCCCGGGGTTCCCTCGGAGGAATGAACACTGAAGCTTTCTTT.

V is TRBV21-1 and J is TRBJ1-5; the table's D call, TRBD1, was not checked against the DNA. TRBV21-1 is recorded as a pseudogene. This CDR3 comprises 19 residues. The CDR3 nucleotides are TGTGCCAGCAGCAAAGGGGCGTCTACGGTTCATTATAGCAATCAGCCCCAGCATTTT. It translates to CASSKGASTVHYSNQPQHF.

V is TRBV19 and J is TRBJ1-1; maybe TRBD1 (6 bases). The length of the CDR3 is 16 residues. With 3 bases removed from V and 5 bases from J, the gap between germline ends came to 19 bases. Germline CDR1 reads LNHDA; CDR2 reads SQIVND (reference sequence). Here the CDR3 DNA reads TGTGCCAGTAGTATGGCGACAGGACCCAGGGGAACTGAAGCTTTCTTT. Translating gives CASSMATGPRGTEAFF.

This rearrangement joins TRBV5-4 to TRBJ1-3, with 8 positions matching TRBD1. V dropped 1 base and J dropped 3; count of bases not matched to a gene: 9. The germline V gene encodes CDR1 SGHNT and CDR2 YYREEE (reference sequence). The CDR3 has 17 amino acids. CDR3 protein: CASSLTTGTGDGNTIYF. The DNA for the CDR3 is TGTGCCAGCAGCTTGACCACCGGGACAGGAGATGGAAACACCATATATTTT.

The chain carries TRBV11-3 and TRBJ2-6, with D possibly being TRBD2 (6 bases). With 4 bases removed from V and 1 base from J, the gap between germline ends came to 20 bases. The CDR3 consists of 19 residues. Germline CDR1 SGHNT, CDR2 YENEEA. CDR3 sequence: CASSSGTGVASSGANVLTF. CDR3 nucleotides: TGTGCCAGCAGCTCAGGGACGGGAGTGGCCTCGTCTGGGGCCAACGTCCTGACTTTC. Looking up the rest from reference TRBV11-3 and TRBJ2-6 gives the full variable domain: EAGVVQSPRYKIIEKKQPVAFWCNPISGHNTLYWYLQNLGQGPELLIRYENEEAVDDSQLPKDRFSAERLKGVDSTLKIQPAELGDSAVYLCASSSGTGVASSGANVLTFGAGSRLTVL.

This clone was seen more than once but under ten times. This chain's CDR3 is CASRSNYGYTF. CDR3 DNA: TGTGCCAGCAGGAGTAACTATGGCTACACCTTC. The rearrangement joins TRBV3-1 (or the pseudogene TRBV3-2) to TRBJ1-2; D is uncertain. Between the trimmed V and J ends, which lost 6 bases and 1 base, there was a span of 3 bases. This CDR3 has 11 amino acids. The germline gives CDR1 LGHDT, CDR2 YNNKEL (reference sequence).

The rearrangement links TRBV2 to TRBJ2-5; 7 bases line up with TRBD1. The V gene end was trimmed by 6 bases and the J gene end by 4 bases; junction bases not matched to a gene: 2. Germline assignment: CDR1 SNHLY and CDR2 FYNNEI. The CDR3 totals 12 residues. As DNA, the CDR3 is TGTGCCAGCAGGAACAGGGGAGAGACCCAGTACTTC. Its translation: CASRNRGETQYF.

The chain uses TRBV2 and TRBJ2-5; TRBD1 aligns across 10 bases. The CDR3 is made up of 14 amino acids. Germline V gene data show CDR1 as SNHLY and CDR2 as FYNNEI. V trimming: 6 bases; J trimming: 4 bases; junction bases outside the gene matches: 5. CDR3 in amino acids: CASSRDRGVETQYF. In nucleotides, the CDR3 is TGTGCCAGCAGCAGGGACAGGGGAGTAGAGACCCAGTACTTC.

The V call is TRBV3-1 (or the pseudogene TRBV3-2), the J call TRBJ1-6; D unresolved. The CDR3 runs 14 residues. Germline V lookup: CDR1 LGHDT, CDR2 YNNKEL (reference sequence). V shed 7 bases and J shed 4 bases, with 11 bases lying between them. This CDR3 reads CASKLRGYNSPLHF. The DNA of the CDR3 is TGTGCCAGCAAACTACGGGGTTATAATTCACCCCTCCACTTT.

In its sample, this clone was seen a few times. V gene TRBV30 combines with J gene TRBJ2-7; a possible D gene is TRBD1 (7 bases). Trimming took 3 bases from V and 3 from J, leaving 15 bases between them. This CDR3 spans 14 amino acids. The germline V gene encodes CDR1 GTSNPN and CDR2 SVGIG (reference sequence). CDR3 amino acids: CAWSRGRLNYEQYF. The CDR3 DNA sequence: TGTGCCTGGAGCAGGGGGAGGCTTAACTACGAGCAGTACTTC.

The chain uses TRBV9 and TRBJ2-3, with TRBD2 matching 7 bases. The CDR3 has 15 amino acids. Per the germline V gene, CDR1 is SGDLS and CDR2 is YYNGEE. With 0 bases clipped from V and 6 bases from J, the junction kept 7 bases outside the gene matches. CDR3 residues: CASSVALAGVDTQYF. The CDR3 DNA follows: TGTGCCAGCAGCGTAGCTCTTGCGGGGGTGGATACGCAGTATTTT.

The chain employs TRBV9 and TRBJ2-1; maybe TRBD2 (6 bases). Trimming removed 1 base at V and 6 bases at J, with 11 bases between. The CDR3 sequence is 14 residues long. Germline-derived CDR1 and CDR2 are SGDLS and YYNGEE. Written as DNA, the CDR3 is TGTGCCAGCAGCGTAATGGACTACGCCAATGAGCAGTTCTTC. Its translation is CASSVMDYANEQFF.

V usage is TRBV19 and J usage is TRBJ2-7; 10 bases match TRBD1. Unmatched junction bases numbered 13, after V lost 5 bases and J lost 6 bases. CDR3 length: 16 amino acids. The germline CDR1 and CDR2 sequences are LNHDA and SQIVND (reference sequence). DNA of the CDR3: TGTGCCAGTAGTGCCCCGGGACAGGGGTTGGTGCGCGAGCAGTACTTC. As protein: CASSAPGQGLVREQYF.